The 27 T cell receptor beta chains reported below all come from one sample, sequenced in a study of human T cells and chemical hapten exposure (dated by TCRdb to the early 2020s). Library preparation employed RACE. Data came from a NextSeq 500. TCRdb handled the public reads itself, with Q25 trimming in fastp and clone calling in MiXCR, and kept productive beta chains. Every entry covers one CDR3 protein and lists the most common genes and DNA from its rows. In this sample the table shows some 380,000 distinct CDR3 sequences, 4.8% of which occur a single time. The ten largest clones represent approximately 2.5% of the sample. The sample's time point label is to be understood as: patch test 1, 2 weeks after DPC sensitization. The meaning of the sample's treatment or condition label: therapeutic diphenylcyclopropenone sensitization with weekly scalp DPC. Specimen: whole blood, collected in connection with sensitization to the hapten diphenylcyclopropenone (DPC). These TCRs come from a woman aged 50 to 60 with alopecia areata. Some clones in this sample may be carry-over from other donors' samples.

This clonotype was detected ten times or more. This sequence joins TRBV6-5 and TRBJ2-7; D is uncertain. Between the trimmed V and J ends, which lost 7 bases and 1 base, there was a span of 8 bases. CDR3 length: 12 residues. Looked up from germline, CDR1 is MNHEY and CDR2 is SVGAGI. The chain's CDR3 is CASKAESYEQYF. The CDR3 DNA sequence: TGTGCCAGCAAGGCGGAGTCCTACGAGCAGTACTTC.

This clonotype was found many times. This chain joins TRBV24-1 and TRBJ2-1; TRBD2 aligns across 12 bases. V was pared by 5 bases and J by 9 bases, with 7 bases of the junction left unmatched. This CDR3 comprises 15 residues. Germline V gene sequence: CDR1 KGHDR, CDR2 SFDVKD. The CDR3 here is CATSGKTSGSSEQFF. The CDR3 DNA is TGTGCCACCAGTGGTAAGACTAGCGGGAGTTCTGAGCAGTTCTTC.

This clonotype has just a few counts. The chain links TRBV3-1 to TRBJ1-2; D unclear. The V and J ends lost 0 bases and 6 bases respectively, with 11 bases between them. The length of the CDR3 is 14 residues. Germline V gene sequence: CDR1 LGHDT, CDR2 YNNKEL (reference sequence). The CDR3 loop is CASSQEMTRNGYTF. CDR3 DNA: TGTGCCAGCAGCCAAGAGATGACGCGGAATGGCTACACCTTC.

This clonotype was detected ten times or more. The chain recombines TRBV27 with TRBJ1-5, with TRBD1 as a possible D gene (6 bases). CDR1 and CDR2 from the germline V gene are MNHEY and SMNVEV (reference sequence). The V and J ends lost 5 bases and 10 bases respectively, with 15 bases between them. CDR3 length: 13 amino acids. CDR3 in amino acids: CASSPGQSEPQHF. In DNA form, the CDR3 reads TGTGCCAGCAGTCCCGGACAGTCCGAACCCCAGCATTTT.

The table lists this clonotype with many counts. The genes are TRBV6-6 and TRBJ1-5; no definite D call. V was shortened by 2 bases and J by 5 bases, with 4 bases between the two germline ends. The CDR3 has 12 residues. Germline V gives CDR1 MNHNY, CDR2 SVGAGI (reference sequence). CDR3 region: CASSYRDQPQHF. The CDR3 region has the DNA TGTGCCAGCAGTTACAGGGATCAGCCCCAGCATTTT.

V is TRBV18 and J is TRBJ2-1, with 8 bases lining up with TRBD2. The CDR3 consists of 16 residues. After removal of 4 bases from V and 3 bases from J, the junction contained 8 bases not matched to a gene. Germline lookup yields CDR1 KGHSH and CDR2 LQKENI. The chain's CDR3 is CASSLYLAGNYNEQFF. For the CDR3, the DNA is TGTGCCAGCTCACTGTACTTAGCGGGGAACTACAATGAGCAGTTCTTC.

The sample holds many counts of this clonotype. The J gene is TRBJ2-3, the V gene TRBV10-1; TRBD1 agrees at 9 bases. Trimming took 3 bases from V and 0 from J; bases not matched to a gene: 4. CDR1 is WNHNN, CDR2 SYGVQD, per germline (reference sequence). The CDR3 runs 16 residues. The CDR3, as DNA: TGCGCCAGCAGTGAACCGGGACAGGGCAGCACAGATACGCAGTATTTT. Protein product: CASSEPGQGSTDTQYF.

V usage is TRBV12-3 or TRBV12-4 and J usage is TRBJ1-2; D uncertain. The CDR3 covers 13 residues. Between the trimmed V and J ends, which lost 5 bases and 4 bases, there was a span of 11 bases. CDR3 coding DNA: TGTGCCAGCAGTCCCGGACGGTTCTATGGCTACACCTTC. Protein: CASSPGRFYGYTF.

There are many counts of this clonotype. This chain joins TRBV4-1 and TRBJ1-3, with 7 bases matching TRBD1. The CDR3 covers 15 residues. Looked up from germline, CDR1 is MGHRA and CDR2 is YSYEKL. V was pared by 6 bases and J by 0 bases, with 5 bases of the junction left unmatched. The CDR3 DNA reads as TGCGCCAGCAGGGCGGGACAGAACTCTGGAAACACCATATATTTT. This translates into CASRAGQNSGNTIYF.

This clonotype has a handful of counts. The chain recombines TRBV9 with TRBJ2-5, with 8 bases matching TRBD2. The CDR3 sequence is 17 residues long. CDR1 and CDR2 from the germline V gene are SGDLS and YYNGEE. J was trimmed by 0 bases and V by 0 bases; bases with no gene match: 7. This CDR3 is CASSVASGGRYQETQYF. CDR3 DNA: TGTGCCAGCAGCGTAGCTTCCGGCGGGAGGTACCAAGAGACCCAGTACTTC.

This clonotype was recorded at least ten times. This chain connects TRBV7-9 to TRBJ2-5; no clear D. CDR1 and CDR2 (germline): SEHNR, FQNEAQ (reference sequence). This CDR3 is 11 amino acids long. Trimming cost V 4 bases and J 5 bases, with 5 bases left between them. The CDR3 region is CASSSNETQYF. The CDR3 DNA reads as TGTGCCAGCAGCTCGAACGAGACCCAGTACTTC. The whole variable domain, remainder taken from reference TRBV7-9 and TRBJ2-5, is DTGVSQNPRHKITKRGQNVTFRCDPISEHNRLYWYRQTLGQGPEFLTYFQNEAQLEKSRLLSDRFSAERPKGSFSTLEIQRTEQGDSAMYLCASSSNETQYFGPGTRLLVL.

This clonotype was counted between two and nine times. The V gene is TRBV3-1, the J gene TRBJ1-5; no clear D gene. Germline V gene lookup returns CDR1 LGHDT and CDR2 YNNKEL (reference sequence). There are 12 residues in the CDR3. V dropped 5 bases and J dropped 3 bases, with 5 bases sitting between them. CDR3 nucleotides: TGTGCCAGCAGCGACTTCAATCAGCCCCAGCATTTT. The encoded protein is CASSDFNQPQHF.

This clonotype has a count of ten or more. The gene calls are TRBV27 and TRBJ2-7, with D maybe TRBD2 (5 bases). With 1 base removed from V and 3 bases from J, the gap between germline ends came to 13 bases. There are 15 residues in the CDR3. From germline, CDR1 is MNHEY and CDR2 SMNVEV (reference sequence). In DNA form, the CDR3 reads TGTGCCAGCAGTTTATATACCGAGGGCAGCTACGAGCAGTACTTC. The encoded protein is CASSLYTEGSYEQYF.

This clonotype was detected many times. The chain carries TRBV5-6 and TRBJ2-7; unclear D gene. This CDR3 contains 13 residues. Germline V gene sequence: CDR1 SGHDT, CDR2 YYEEEE. Trimming left V 1 base short and J 3 bases short, with 8 bases between. This chain's CDR3 is CASSLQQLYEQYF. The CDR3 DNA is TGTGCCAGCAGCTTGCAACAGCTCTACGAGCAGTACTTC.

Ten or more counts support this clonotype. The chain combines TRBV2 with TRBJ2-7, with 7 bases fitting TRBD1. The CDR3 totals 13 residues. Germline V gene data show CDR1 as SNHLY and CDR2 as FYNNEI. The ends lost 5 bases at V and 2 bases at J; junction bases unmatched: 3. The CDR3 nucleotides read TGTGCCAGCAGTAGACAGGGAACCTACGAGCAGTACTTC. It translates to CASSRQGTYEQYF. The full variable domain, with the rest looked up from reference TRBV2 and TRBJ2-7, is EPEVTQTPSHQVTQMGQEVILRCVPISNHLYFYWYRQILGQKVEFLVSFYNNEISEKSEIFDDQFSVERPDGSNFTLKIRSTKLEDSAMYFCASSRQGTYEQYFGPGTRLTVT.

This clonotype has at least ten counts. The V call is TRBV5-1, the J call TRBJ1-1; D is ambiguous. V lost 2 bases to trimming and J lost 1 base, with 9 bases between them. The CDR3 has 14 amino acids. Germline CDR1 reads SGHRS; CDR2 reads YFSETQ. The CDR3 spells CASSLQNQNTEAFF. CDR3 sequence (DNA): TGCGCCAGCAGCTTACAAAACCAGAACACTGAAGCTTTCTTT.

This clonotype was seen more than once but under ten times. The J gene is TRBJ1-5, the V gene TRBV23-1; no definite D call. TRBV23-1 is identified as an open reading frame with a role that is uncertain. The CDR3 loop spans 13 amino acids. V gave up 4 bases and J gave up 5 bases, with 9 bases separating them. Here the CDR3 reads CASSRVSDQPQHF. As DNA, the CDR3 is TGCGCCAGCAGTCGAGTGAGCGATCAGCCCCAGCATTTT.

This clonotype was observed at least ten times. The V gene is TRBV2, the J gene TRBJ1-1, with TRBD1 matching over 7 bases. The CDR3 contains 14 residues. CDR1 is SNHLY, CDR2 FYNNEI, per germline. V gave up 7 bases and J gave up 1 base; unmatched junction bases: 6. The CDR3 sequence: CASILDRWNTEAFF. In DNA, the CDR3 is TGTGCCAGCATCCTGGACAGGTGGAACACTGAAGCTTTCTTT.

The chain has TRBV6-4 and TRBJ2-5, with D possibly being TRBD2 (7 bases). V dropped 6 bases and J dropped 6 bases, with 17 bases sitting between them. Per the germline V gene, CDR1 is MRHNA and CDR2 is SNTAGT. The CDR3 is made up of 14 amino acids. The DNA for the CDR3 is TGTGCCAGCAGGAGGGGGGGAATGCAACAGACCCAGTACTTC. It encodes CASRRGGMQQTQYF.

This clonotype was seen ten or more times. DNA of the CDR3: TGTGCCAGCAGGAACCGGGACGCCGGGTCAGGTACGCAGTATTTT. Translating it yields CASRNRDAGSGTQYF. The chain carries TRBV7-9 and TRBJ2-3; either TRBD1 or TRBD2 may supply D (5 bases each). This CDR3 comprises 15 residues. Germline CDR1 is SEHNR and CDR2 is FQNEAQ (reference sequence). V was cut by 6 bases and J by 8 bases, with 21 bases left in between.

The sample holds a few counts of this clonotype. This sequence joins TRBV10-3 and TRBJ2-3; TRBD2 matches at 10 bases. The CDR3 is 15 amino acids. Losses at the gene ends were 10 bases for V and 7 bases for J; bases not matched to a gene: 14. CDR1 and CDR2 from the germline V gene are ENHRY and SYGVKD. The CDR3 sequence is CANSPGLASANTQYF. CDR3 in DNA: TGTGCCAACTCACCGGGACTAGCGTCAGCAAATACGCAGTATTTT.

This clonotype was seen more than once but under ten times. The chain employs TRBV7-9 and TRBJ2-7, with 9 bases matching TRBD2. The trim removed 4 bases at V and 3 bases at J, leaving 7 bases unmatched. Germline values: CDR1 SEHNR, CDR2 FQNEAQ (reference sequence). There are 15 residues in the CDR3. CDR3 nucleotides: TGTGCCAGCAGCTCCCAGCGGGGGGTAAACTACGAGCAGTACTTC. The encoded protein is CASSSQRGVNYEQYF. Variable domain in full (rest from reference TRBV7-9 and TRBJ2-7): DTGVSQNPRHKITKRGQNVTFRCDPISEHNRLYWYRQTLGQGPEFLTYFQNEAQLEKSRLLSDRFSAERPKGSFSTLEIQRTEQGDSAMYLCASSSQRGVNYEQYFGPGTRLTVT.

This clonotype was observed at least ten times. The rearrangement links TRBV20-1 to TRBJ1-1; D remains ambiguous. The CDR3 length is 11 residues. The germline V and J ends were trimmed by 3 bases and 10 bases, with 12 bases remaining between them. Per germline, CDR1 DFQATT and CDR2 SNEGSKA (reference sequence). CDR3 in amino acids: CSASSWNGAFF. The CDR3 nucleotides are TGCAGTGCTAGCTCCTGGAACGGAGCTTTCTTT.

This clonotype was counted ten times or more. CDR3 bases: TGTGCCAGCAGCGTAGGATCAGGGGCGGCCGGGGGGGCCAACGTCCTGACTTTC. It specifies CASSVGSGAAGGANVLTF. The chain is built from TRBV9 and TRBJ2-6, with D maybe TRBD1 (6 bases). This CDR3 region has 18 residues. Trimming removed 0 bases from V and 4 bases from J, with 17 bases in between. Per the germline V gene, CDR1 is SGDLS and CDR2 is YYNGEE.

The V call is TRBV6-5, the J call TRBJ2-2; 10 bases map to TRBD2. Per germline, CDR1 MNHEY and CDR2 SVGAGI. V shed 4 bases and J 3 bases; nucleotides not matched to a gene: 2. This CDR3 region has 15 residues. Here the CDR3 DNA reads TGTGCCAGCAGTTGGACTAGCGGTCACACCGGGGAGCTGTTTTTT. Protein: CASSWTSGHTGELFF.

This clonotype was counted only a few times. The chain joins TRBV24-1 to TRBJ2-2; no reliable D call. Trimming cost V 4 bases and J 5 bases, with 7 bases left between them. Germline V CDR1 and CDR2: KGHDR, SFDVKD. This CDR3 region has 13 residues. The CDR3 reads CATSEVRTGELFF. The DNA for the CDR3 is TGTGCCACCAGTGAAGTTAGAACCGGGGAGCTGTTTTTT.

Ten or more counts support this clonotype. V usage is TRBV7-8 and J usage is TRBJ1-2; 7 nucleotides agree with TRBD1. Germline trimming cut 5 bases from V and 8 bases from J; bases unmatched to any gene: 14. CDR3 length: 15 residues. In germline, CDR1 is SGHVS, CDR2 FQNEAQ. The DNA of the CDR3 is TGTGCCAGCAGCCGAACAAGGACAGGTCTTCTAGGCTACACCTTC. The encoded protein is CASSRTRTGLLGYTF.